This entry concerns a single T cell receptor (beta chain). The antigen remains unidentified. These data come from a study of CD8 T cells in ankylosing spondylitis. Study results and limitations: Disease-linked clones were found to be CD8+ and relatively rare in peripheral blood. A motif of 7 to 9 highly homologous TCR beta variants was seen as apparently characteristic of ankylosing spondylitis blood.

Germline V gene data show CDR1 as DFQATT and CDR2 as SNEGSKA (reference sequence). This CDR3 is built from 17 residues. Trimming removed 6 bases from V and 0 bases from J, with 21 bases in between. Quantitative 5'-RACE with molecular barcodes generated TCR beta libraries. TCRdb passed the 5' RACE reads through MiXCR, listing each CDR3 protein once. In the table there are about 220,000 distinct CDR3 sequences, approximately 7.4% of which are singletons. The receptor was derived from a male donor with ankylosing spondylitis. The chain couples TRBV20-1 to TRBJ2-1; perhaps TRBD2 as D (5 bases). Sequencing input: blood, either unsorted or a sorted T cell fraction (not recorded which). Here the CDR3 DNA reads TGCAGTGCCAGGAGTAGCGTTAGACCCAGCTCCTACAATGAGCAGTTCTTC. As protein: CSARSSVRPSSYNEQFF.